Listed below are T cell receptor beta chains from one sample, sequenced in a study of response to subunit inactivated influenza vaccine. TCRdb re-called the RT-PCR reads with MiXCR, one entry per CDR3 protein. The sample has about half a million distinct CDR3 sequences, 25% seen once. Material: CD4+ T cells sorted from PBMCs, obtained roughly 5 days after vaccination. The receptor set was obtained from a man in his forties or fifties who received an inactivated influenza vaccine. CDR3s include the opening cysteine and the closing phenylalanine or tryptophan. The D gene is left open where the match is weak. A row's size may be missing; if present it is once, few, many or a size class.

v_gene	d_gene	j_gene	abundance	CDR3aa	CDR3nt
TRBV5-1	NA	TRBJ1-4	NA	CASSLDLRGRNEKLFF	TGCGCCAGCAGCTTGGATTTAAGGGGCCGTAATGAAAAACTGTTTTTT
TRBV27	NA	TRBJ2-7	few	CASSTLGASYEQYF	TGTGCCAGCAGTACCCTCGGGGCTTCCTACGAGCAGTACTTC
TRBV6-1	TRBD1	TRBJ1-2	NA	CASRNVQGAPGGYTF	TGTGCCAGCAGAAACGTACAGGGGGCGCCCGGTGGCTACACCTTC
TRBV9	TRBD1	TRBJ2-5	NA	CASSVDGQGGWTQYF	TGTGCCAGCAGCGTAGATGGACAGGGGGGATGGACCCAGTACTTC
TRBV9	NA	TRBJ2-2	NA	CASSVDIWQGDTGELFF	TGTGCCAGCAGCGTAGATATTTGGCAGGGAGACACCGGGGAGCTGTTTTTT
TRBV6-1	NA	TRBJ2-5	NA	CASRGPIERETQYF	TGTGCCAGCAGAGGGCCAATAGAGCGAGAGACCCAGTACTTC
TRBV28	TRBD2	TRBJ2-7	NA	CASRPGLAEFSYEQYF	TGTGCCAGCAGACCTGGACTAGCGGAGTTCTCCTACGAGCAGTACTTC
TRBV2	NA	TRBJ1-4	NA	CASSAENEKLFF	TGTGCCAGCAGTGCCGAGAATGAAAAACTGTTTTTT
TRBV10-3	NA	TRBJ2-5	NA	CATQDSLGKETQYF	TGTGCCACCCAGGACAGTCTGGGGAAAGAGACCCAGTACTTC
TRBV29-1	NA	TRBJ2-3	few	CSVKAHSTDTQYF	TGCAGCGTAAAGGCCCATAGCACAGATACGCAGTATTTT
TRBV6-1	NA	TRBJ1-5	NA	CASSENAGTPNQPQHF	TGTGCCAGCAGTGAAAACGCGGGGACGCCCAATCAGCCCCAGCATTTT
TRBV29-1	TRBD1	TRBJ1-1	few	CSVDRGVNTEAFF	TGCAGCGTCGACAGGGGAGTGAACACTGAAGCTTTCTTT
TRBV6-2/TRBV6-3	TRBD1	TRBJ1-1	NA	CASTRTGVAEAFF	TGTGCCAGCACCAGGACAGGGGTCGCTGAAGCTTTCTTT
TRBV27	NA	TRBJ2-7	NA	CASSLYSGGIYEQYF	TGTGCCAGCAGTTTATATTCGGGGGGCATCTACGAGCAGTACTTC
TRBV30	NA	TRBJ1-3	NA	CAWTGTGVPGNTIYF	TGTGCCTGGACGGGGACCGGGGTTCCTGGAAACACCATATATTTT
TRBV7-2	NA	TRBJ2-5	NA	CASSSRAGARETQYF	TGTGCCAGCAGCTCCCGGGCGGGGGCGCGAGAGACCCAGTACTTC
TRBV5-1	TRBD2	TRBJ2-3	NA	CASSLPSGDTDTQYF	TGCGCCAGCAGCTTGCCTAGCGGTGACACAGATACGCAGTATTTT
TRBV6-2/TRBV6-3	NA	TRBJ2-7	NA	CASGNSLVQYF	TGTGCCAGCGGGAATTCTCTAGTGCAGTACTTC
TRBV7-9	NA	TRBJ1-2	NA	CASSQGLYGYTF	TGTGCCAGCAGCCAGGGACTCTATGGCTACACCTTC
TRBV2	TRBD1	TRBJ2-1	NA	CASSYRGLSYNEQFF	TGTGCCAGCAGTTACAGGGGCCTCTCCTACAATGAGCAGTTCTTC
TRBV11-2	NA	TRBJ2-5	NA	CASSATAVTQYF	TGTGCCAGCAGCGCGACAGCGGTGACCCAGTACTTC
TRBV12-3/TRBV12-4	NA	TRBJ1-3	many	CASSPSGNTIYF	TGTGCCAGCAGCCCATCTGGAAACACCATATATTTT
TRBV12-3/TRBV12-4	TRBD1	TRBJ2-7	many	CASSLGWQGAHEQYF	TGTGCCAGCAGTTTAGGTTGGCAGGGGGCCCACGAGCAGTACTTC
TRBV10-3	NA	TRBJ2-5	NA	CAISGGVNLEETQYF	TGTGCCATCAGCGGCGGGGTCAATCTGGAGGAGACCCAGTACTTC
TRBV7-9	NA	TRBJ2-1	NA	CASSLGGGRIYNEQLF	TGTGCCAGCAGCTTAGGCGGTGGGAGGATTTACAATGAGCAGCTCTTC
TRBV20-1	NA	TRBJ2-7	NA	CSAAPRGDSYEQYF	TGCAGTGCTGCCCCCAGGGGGGACTCTTACGAGCAGTACTTC
TRBV6-1	NA	TRBJ2-7	many	CASSRQGGFEQYF	TGTGCCAGCAGTAGACAGGGAGGGTTCGAGCAGTACTTC
TRBV20-1	TRBD1	TRBJ2-7	NA	CSARGQIAYEQYF	TGCAGTGCTAGGGGACAGATCGCGTACGAGCAGTACTTC
TRBV9	TRBD2	TRBJ2-2	NA	CASSVVAGINTGELFF	TGTGCCAGCAGCGTAGTAGCGGGAATAAACACCGGGGAGCTGTTTTTT
TRBV5-5	TRBD1	TRBJ1-5	NA	CASSWQGDRGQPQHF	TGTGCCAGCAGCTGGCAAGGGGACAGGGGGCAGCCCCAGCATTTT
TRBV24-1	NA	TRBJ2-1	few	CATSDLQASSYNEQFF	TGTGCCACCAGTGATTTGCAGGCCAGCTCCTACAATGAGCAGTTCTTC
TRBV20-1	NA	TRBJ2-5	few	CSASPRDGTQYF	TGCAGTGCTAGTCCCCGTGACGGGACCCAGTACTTC
TRBV4-2	TRBD1	TRBJ2-7	NA	CASSQAGQGPEEQYF	TGTGCCAGCAGCCAGGCGGGACAGGGCCCAGAGGAGCAGTACTTC
TRBV5-1	TRBD2	TRBJ2-5	NA	CASSVSGSDETQYF	TGCGCCAGCAGCGTTAGCGGGAGCGACGAGACCCAGTACTTC
TRBV12-3/TRBV12-4	TRBD2	TRBJ2-1	many	CASRTSGSSYNEQFF	TGTGCCAGCAGGACTAGCGGGAGCTCCTACAATGAGCAGTTCTTC
TRBV18	TRBD1	TRBJ1-6	NA	CASSSGTASSPLHF	TGTGCCAGCTCATCCGGGACAGCCTCTTCACCCCTCCACTTT
TRBV10-2	NA	TRBJ2-5	many	CASSVRETQYF	TGCGCCAGCAGTGTGAGGGAGACCCAGTACTTC
TRBV5-1	TRBD1	TRBJ2-1	NA	CASSQHQGQGSFNEQFF	TGCGCCAGCAGCCAGCACCAAGGACAGGGAAGCTTCAATGAGCAGTTCTTC
TRBV12-3/TRBV12-4	TRBD2	TRBJ2-5	NA	CASSLRSGRARESQYF	TGTGCCAGCAGTTTACGAAGCGGGAGGGCCCGGGAGTCCCAGTACTTC
TRBV6-1	NA	TRBJ2-7	NA	CASTGSALSEQYF	TGTGCCAGCACGGGGTCAGCCCTCTCCGAGCAGTACTTC
TRBV6-2/TRBV6-3	NA	TRBJ2-1	once	CASSYPKLDEQFF	TGTGCCAGCAGTTACCCAAAGCTCGATGAGCAGTTCTTC
TRBV20-1	NA	TRBJ2-5	many	CSATVLATKTQYF	TGCAGTGCTACCGTACTAGCTACAAAGACCCAGTACTTC
TRBV7-2	NA	TRBJ1-5	few	CASSLAVNYNQPQHF	TGTGCCAGCAGCTTAGCGGTGAATTACAATCAGCCCCAGCATTTT
TRBV6-1	TRBD2	TRBJ2-3	NA	CASSAGTSGSVGTDTQYF	TGTGCCAGCAGTGCCGGGACTAGCGGATCGGTCGGCACAGATACGCAGTATTTT
TRBV25-1	NA	TRBJ1-4	NA	CASSAPARTYSLNEKLFF	TGTGCCAGCAGTGCTCCCGCCCGAACGTATTCTCTAAATGAAAAACTGTTTTTT
TRBV20-1	NA	TRBJ2-1	NA	CSARDSTRNEQFF	TGCAGTGCTAGAGATTCTACCCGCAATGAGCAGTTCTTC